This T cell receptor (beta chain) was found in a study of cytomegalovirus exposure and HLA in healthy donors. Study-wide findings and caveats: TCR beta chains numbering 164 were designated cytomegalovirus-associated.

This PCR relied on a set of 60 Vbeta primers and 13 Jbeta primers. The method was immunoSEQ multiplex PCR; TCRdb's version includes in-frame clones alone and lacks a portion of them. The profile shows about 61,000 clones, approximately 88% of them singletons. Turning to this clone: Its antigen is still unknown.

Germline-derived CDR1 and CDR2 are LGHNA and YNFKEQ. This CDR3 spans 16 amino acids. J gave up 4 bases and V 2 bases, and 10 bases lay outside the gene matches. The V gene is TRBV4-2, the J gene TRBJ2-7; 8 nucleotides agree with TRBD1. The sequencing input was PBMCs. This receptor was taken from a man aged 25 to 45 in good health and CMV-seropositive. The CDR3 DNA follows: TGTGCCAGCAGCCAAAGGGCAGGGGGCGAGGGATACGAGCAGTACTTC. Its translation: CASSQRAGGEGYEQYF.